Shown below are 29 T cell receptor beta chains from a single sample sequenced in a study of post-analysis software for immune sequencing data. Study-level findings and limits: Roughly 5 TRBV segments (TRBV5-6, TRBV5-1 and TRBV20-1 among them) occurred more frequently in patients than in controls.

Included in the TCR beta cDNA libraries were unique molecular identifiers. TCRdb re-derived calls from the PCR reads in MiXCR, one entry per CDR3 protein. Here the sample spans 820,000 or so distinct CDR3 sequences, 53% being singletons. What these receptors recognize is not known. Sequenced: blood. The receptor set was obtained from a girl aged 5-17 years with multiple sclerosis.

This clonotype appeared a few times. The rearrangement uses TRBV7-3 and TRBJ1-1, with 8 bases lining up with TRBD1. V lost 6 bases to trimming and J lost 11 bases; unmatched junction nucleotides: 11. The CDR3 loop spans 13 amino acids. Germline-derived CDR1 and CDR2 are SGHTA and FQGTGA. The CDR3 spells CASSQQGGLEAFF. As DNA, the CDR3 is TGTGCCAGCAGTCAACAGGGGGGACTCGAGGCTTTCTTT.

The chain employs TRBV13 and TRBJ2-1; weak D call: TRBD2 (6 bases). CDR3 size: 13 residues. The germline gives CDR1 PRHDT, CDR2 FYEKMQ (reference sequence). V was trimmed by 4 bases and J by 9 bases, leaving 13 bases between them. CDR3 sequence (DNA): TGTGCCAGCAGCTCTGGAGGGTCCGGTGAGCAGTTCTTC. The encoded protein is CASSSGGSGEQFF. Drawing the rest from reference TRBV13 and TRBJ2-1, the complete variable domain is AAGVIQSPRHLIKEKRETATLKCYPIPRHDTVYWYQQGPGQDPQFLISFYEKMQSDKGSIPDRFSAQQFSDYHSELNMSSLELGDSALYFCASSSGGSGEQFFGPGTRLTVL.

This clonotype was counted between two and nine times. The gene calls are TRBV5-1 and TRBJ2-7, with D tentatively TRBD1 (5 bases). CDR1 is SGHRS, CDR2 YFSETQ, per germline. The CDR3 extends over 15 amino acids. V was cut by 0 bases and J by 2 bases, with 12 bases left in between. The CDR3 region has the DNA TGCGCCAGCAGCTTGGCAGGGATTCATGCCTACGAGCAGTACTTC. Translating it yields CASSLAGIHAYEQYF.

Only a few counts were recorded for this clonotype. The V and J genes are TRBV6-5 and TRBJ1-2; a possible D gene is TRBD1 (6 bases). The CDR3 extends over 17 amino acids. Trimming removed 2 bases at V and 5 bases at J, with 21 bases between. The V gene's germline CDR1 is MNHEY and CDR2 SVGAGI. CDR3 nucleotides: TGTGCCAGCAGTTACAACCGGGGGCTATCCCCCCTTTATGGCTACACCTTC. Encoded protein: CASSYNRGLSPLYGYTF.

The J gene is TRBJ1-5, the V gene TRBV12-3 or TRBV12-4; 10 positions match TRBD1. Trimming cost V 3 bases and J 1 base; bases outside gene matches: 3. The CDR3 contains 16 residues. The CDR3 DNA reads TGTGCCAGCAGTTTGGGACAGGGGAGGAGCAATCAGCCCCAGCATTTT. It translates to CASSLGQGRSNQPQHF.

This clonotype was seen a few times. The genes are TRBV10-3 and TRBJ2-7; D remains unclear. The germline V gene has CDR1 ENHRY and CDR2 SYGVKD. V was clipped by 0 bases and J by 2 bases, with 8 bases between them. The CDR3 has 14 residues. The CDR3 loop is CAISESADTYEQYF. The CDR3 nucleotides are TGTGCCATCAGTGAGTCGGCAGACACCTACGAGCAGTACTTC.

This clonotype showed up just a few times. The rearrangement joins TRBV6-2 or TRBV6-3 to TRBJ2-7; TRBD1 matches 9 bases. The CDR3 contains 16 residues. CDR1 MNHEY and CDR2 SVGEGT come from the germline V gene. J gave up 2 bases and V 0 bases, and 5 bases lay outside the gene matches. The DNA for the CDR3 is TGTGCCAGCAGTTACTCGATTGGGACAGGGACCTACGAGCAGTACTTC. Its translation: CASSYSIGTGTYEQYF.

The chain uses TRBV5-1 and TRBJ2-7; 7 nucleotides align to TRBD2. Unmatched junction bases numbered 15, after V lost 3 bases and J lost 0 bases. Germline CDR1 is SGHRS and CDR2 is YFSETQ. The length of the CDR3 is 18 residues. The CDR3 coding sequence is TGCGCCAGCAGCTCAACAGAGGGAGCGGGATGGGTCTCCTACGAGCAGTACTTC. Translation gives CASSSTEGAGWVSYEQYF. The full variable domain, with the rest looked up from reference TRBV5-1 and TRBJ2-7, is KAGVTQTPRYLIKTRGQQVTLSCSPISGHRSVSWYQQTPGQGLQFLFEYFSETQRNKGNFPGRFSGRQFSNSRSEMNVSTLELGDSALYLCASSSTEGAGWVSYEQYFGPGTRLTVT.

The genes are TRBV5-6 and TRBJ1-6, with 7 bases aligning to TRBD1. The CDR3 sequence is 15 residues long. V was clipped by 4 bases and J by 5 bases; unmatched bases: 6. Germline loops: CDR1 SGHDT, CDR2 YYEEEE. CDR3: CASSGLGQHNSPLHF. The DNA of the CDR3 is TGTGCCAGCAGCGGTTTGGGACAGCATAATTCACCCCTCCACTTT. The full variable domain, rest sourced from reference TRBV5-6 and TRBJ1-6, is DAGVTQSPTHLIKTRGQQVTLRCSPKSGHDTVSWYQQALGQGPQFIFQYYEEEERQRGNFPDRFSGHQFPNYSSELNVNALLLGDSALYLCASSGLGQHNSPLHFGNGTRLTVT.

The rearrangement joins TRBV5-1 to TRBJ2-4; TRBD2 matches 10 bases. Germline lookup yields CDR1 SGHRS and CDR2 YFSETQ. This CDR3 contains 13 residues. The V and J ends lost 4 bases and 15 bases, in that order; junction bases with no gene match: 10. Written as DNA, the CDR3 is TGCGCCAGCAGCCTAGGGACTAGCGAGGCCCTGTACTTC. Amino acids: CASSLGTSEALYF. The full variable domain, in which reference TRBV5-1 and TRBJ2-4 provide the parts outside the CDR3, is KAGVTQTPRYLIKTRGQQVTLSCSPISGHRSVSWYQQTPGQGLQFLFEYFSETQRNKGNFPGRFSGRQFSNSRSEMNVSTLELGDSALYLCASSLGTSEALYFGAGTRLSVL.

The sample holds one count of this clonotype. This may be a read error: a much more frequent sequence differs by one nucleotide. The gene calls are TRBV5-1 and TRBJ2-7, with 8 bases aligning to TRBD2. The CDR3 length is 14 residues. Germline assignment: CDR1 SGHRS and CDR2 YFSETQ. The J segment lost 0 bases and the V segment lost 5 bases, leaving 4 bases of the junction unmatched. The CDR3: CASRLSGDSYEQYF. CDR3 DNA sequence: TGCGCCAGCAGGCTTAGCGGGGACTCCTACGAGCAGTACTTC. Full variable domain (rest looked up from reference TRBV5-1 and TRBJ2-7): KAGVTQTPRYLIKTRGQQVTLSCSPISGHRSVSWYQQTPGQGLQFLFEYFSETQRNKGNFPGRFSGRQFSNSRSEMNVSTLELGDSALYLCASRLSGDSYEQYFGPGTRLTVT.

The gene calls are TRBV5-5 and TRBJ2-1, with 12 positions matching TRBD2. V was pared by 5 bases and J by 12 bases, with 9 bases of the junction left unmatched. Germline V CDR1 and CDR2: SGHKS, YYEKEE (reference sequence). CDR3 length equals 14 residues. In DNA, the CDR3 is TGTGCCAGCAGGGTTACTAGCGGGGGGCCCCGGCAGTTCTTC. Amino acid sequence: CASRVTSGGPRQFF.

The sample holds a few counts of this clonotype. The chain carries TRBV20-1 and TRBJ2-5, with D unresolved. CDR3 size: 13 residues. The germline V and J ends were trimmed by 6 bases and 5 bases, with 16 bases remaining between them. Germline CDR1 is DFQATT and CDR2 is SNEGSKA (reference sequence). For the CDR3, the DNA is TGCAGTGCCCGTTGGGTGGGGTCGGAGACCCAGTACTTC. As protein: CSARWVGSETQYF.

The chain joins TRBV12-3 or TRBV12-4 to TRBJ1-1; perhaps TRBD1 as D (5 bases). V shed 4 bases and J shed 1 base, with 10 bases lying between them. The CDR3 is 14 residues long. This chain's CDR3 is CASSSLGANTEAFF. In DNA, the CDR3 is TGTGCCAGCAGTTCCCTTGGGGCGAACACTGAAGCTTTCTTT.

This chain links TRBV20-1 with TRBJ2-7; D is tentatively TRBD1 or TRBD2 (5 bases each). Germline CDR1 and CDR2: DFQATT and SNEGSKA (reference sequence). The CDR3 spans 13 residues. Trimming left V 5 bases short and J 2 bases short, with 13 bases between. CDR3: CSASRDAAYEQYF. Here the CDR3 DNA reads TGCAGTGCTTCCCGGGACGCAGCCTACGAGCAGTACTTC.

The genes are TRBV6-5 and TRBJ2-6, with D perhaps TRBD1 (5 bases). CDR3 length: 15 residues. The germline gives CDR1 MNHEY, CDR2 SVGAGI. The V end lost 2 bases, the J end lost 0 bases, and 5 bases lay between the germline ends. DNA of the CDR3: TGTGCCAGCAGTTACCAGGGCTCTGGGGCCAACGTCCTGACTTTC. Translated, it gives CASSYQGSGANVLTF.

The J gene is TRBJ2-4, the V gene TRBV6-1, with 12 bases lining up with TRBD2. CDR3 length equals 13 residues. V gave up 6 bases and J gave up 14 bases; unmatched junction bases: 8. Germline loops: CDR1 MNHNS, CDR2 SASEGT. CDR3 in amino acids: CASSSGLAGLKYF. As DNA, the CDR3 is TGTGCCAGCAGCTCGGGACTAGCGGGCCTAAAGTACTTC.

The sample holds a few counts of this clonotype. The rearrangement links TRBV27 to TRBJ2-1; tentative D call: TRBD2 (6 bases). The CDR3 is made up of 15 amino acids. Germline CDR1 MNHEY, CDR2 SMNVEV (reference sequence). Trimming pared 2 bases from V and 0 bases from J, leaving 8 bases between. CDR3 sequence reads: CASSLAGLSYNEQFF. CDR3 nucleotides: TGTGCCAGCAGTTTAGCGGGGCTCTCCTACAATGAGCAGTTCTTC.

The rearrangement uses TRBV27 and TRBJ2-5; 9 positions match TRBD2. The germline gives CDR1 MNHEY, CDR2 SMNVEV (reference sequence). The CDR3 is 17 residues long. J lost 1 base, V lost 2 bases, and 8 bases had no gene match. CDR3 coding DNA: TGTGCCAGCAGTTTAAGGGTGACTAGCGGTATCCAAGAGACCCAGTACTTC. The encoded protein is CASSLRVTSGIQETQYF.

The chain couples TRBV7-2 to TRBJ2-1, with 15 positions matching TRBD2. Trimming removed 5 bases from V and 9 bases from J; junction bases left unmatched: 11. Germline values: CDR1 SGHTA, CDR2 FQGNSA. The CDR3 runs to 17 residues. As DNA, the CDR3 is TGTGCCAGCAGCATCTACGCGGGACTAGCGGGAGGACCTGAGCAGTTCTTC. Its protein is CASSIYAGLAGGPEQFF.

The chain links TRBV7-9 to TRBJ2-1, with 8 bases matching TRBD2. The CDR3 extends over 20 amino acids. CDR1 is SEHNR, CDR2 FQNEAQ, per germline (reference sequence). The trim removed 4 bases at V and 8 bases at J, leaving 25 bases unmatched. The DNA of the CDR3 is TGTGCCAGCAGCTCCCCAGCGGGAGTTCTAGCCGGGGCCCGGGACGATGAGCAGTTCTTC. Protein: CASSSPAGVLAGARDDEQFF.

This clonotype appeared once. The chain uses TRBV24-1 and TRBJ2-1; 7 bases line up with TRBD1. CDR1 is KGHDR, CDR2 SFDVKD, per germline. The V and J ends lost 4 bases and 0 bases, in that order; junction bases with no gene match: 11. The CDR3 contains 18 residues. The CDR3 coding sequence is TGTGCCACCAGTGAGGGACCCTGGACAGGTAGCTCCTACAATGAGCAGTTCTTC. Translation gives CATSEGPWTGSSYNEQFF.

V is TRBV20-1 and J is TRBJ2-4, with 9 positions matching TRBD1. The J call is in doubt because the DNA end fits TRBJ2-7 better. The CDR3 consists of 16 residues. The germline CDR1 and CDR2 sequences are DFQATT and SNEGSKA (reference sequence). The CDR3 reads CSARDPRQGGSVEQYF. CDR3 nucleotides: TGCAGTGCTAGAGATCCAAGACAGGGGGGTAGTGTCGAGCAGTACTTC.

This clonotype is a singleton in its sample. The CDR3 is CASSLEQTRYSYEQYF. The CDR3 coding sequence is TGCGCCAGCAGCTTGGAACAGACTAGGTACTCCTACGAGCAGTACTTC. This chain links TRBV5-1 with TRBJ2-7; TRBD2 might be the D (6 bases). Germline lookup yields CDR1 SGHRS and CDR2 YFSETQ. The CDR3 length is 16 residues. V lost 0 bases, J lost 0 bases, and 13 bases lay in between.

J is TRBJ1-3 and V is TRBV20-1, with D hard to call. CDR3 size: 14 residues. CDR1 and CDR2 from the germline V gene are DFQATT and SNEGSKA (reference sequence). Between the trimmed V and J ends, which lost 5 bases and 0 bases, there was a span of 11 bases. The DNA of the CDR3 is TGCAGTGCTCCTCCCGCCAGCTCTGGAAACACCATATATTTT. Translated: CSAPPASSGNTIYF.

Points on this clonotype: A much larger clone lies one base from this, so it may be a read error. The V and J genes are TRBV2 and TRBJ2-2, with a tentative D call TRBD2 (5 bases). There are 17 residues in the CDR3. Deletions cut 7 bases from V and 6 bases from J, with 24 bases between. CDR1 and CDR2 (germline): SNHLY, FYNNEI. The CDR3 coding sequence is TGTGCCAGCAAGCAGGAGGACCTCTTGAATGGCGCCGGGGAGCTGTTTTTT. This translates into CASKQEDLLNGAGELFF.

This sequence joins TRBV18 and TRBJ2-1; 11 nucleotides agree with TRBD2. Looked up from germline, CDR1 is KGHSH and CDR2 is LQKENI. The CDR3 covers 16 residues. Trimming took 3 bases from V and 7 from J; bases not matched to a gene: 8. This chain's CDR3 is CASSPLGTSGRNEQFF. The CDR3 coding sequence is TGTGCCAGCTCACCCCTCGGGACTAGCGGAAGGAATGAGCAGTTCTTC.

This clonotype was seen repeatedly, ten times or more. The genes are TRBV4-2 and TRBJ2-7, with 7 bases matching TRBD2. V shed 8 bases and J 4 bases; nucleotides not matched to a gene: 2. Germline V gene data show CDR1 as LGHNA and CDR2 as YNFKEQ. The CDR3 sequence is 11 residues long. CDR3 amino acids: CASGEGYEQYF. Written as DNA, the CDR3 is TGTGCCAGCGGGGAGGGATACGAGCAGTACTTC.

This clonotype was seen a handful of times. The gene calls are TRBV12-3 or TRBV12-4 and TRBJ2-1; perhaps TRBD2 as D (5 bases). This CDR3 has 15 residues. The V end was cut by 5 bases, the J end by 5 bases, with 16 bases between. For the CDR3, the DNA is TGTGCCAGCAGTCCTGTGGGGAGTCGGAACAATGAGCAGTTCTTC. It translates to CASSPVGSRNNEQFF.